This T cell receptor beta chain was identified in a study of T cell responses to AZD1222 COVID-19 vaccine. Study-level results: Receipt of two AZD1222 doses was followed by a rise in Spike-specific TCR breadth and depth.

Some clones are missing from TCRdb's copy, which holds only in-frame ones; the method was immunoSEQ multiplex PCR. The repertoire holds about 130,000 clones, with over 90% as singletons. The CDR3 has 15 amino acids. CDR1 is MNHEY and CDR2 is SVGAGI in the germline V gene. The V and J ends lost 8 bases and 8 bases, in that order; junction bases with no gene match: 10. About this clone: Its antigen is not known.

V and J are TRBV6-5 and TRBJ1-4; 11 bases map to TRBD1. This TCR was sampled from an adult in good health. Sequenced material: peripheral blood, taken on day 0 of AZD1222 vaccination. The CDR3 coding sequence is TGTGCCAGCCTATCACCGGGACAGGGGGACGAAAAACTGTTTTTT. Translation gives CASLSPGQGDEKLFF.